The clone carrying this T cell receptor (beta chain) was seen only a few times. Antigen specificity is unknown. Compared with germline, one end of the junction differs, possibly owing to a read error. From around 440 ng of RNA, a library with molecular barcoded alpha/delta and beta/gamma adaptors was made. TCRdb re-called the reads with MiXCR, one entry per CDR3 protein. The table shows roughly 38,000 distinct CDR3 sequences, with 14% occurring only once. This sample stems from a study of read filtering for tumor transcriptome and immune sequencing. In the study overall: About 8 patients were R-ISS I, some 15 were R-ISS II, 6 or 7 were R-ISS III.

Study findings and constraints: IR-seq and RNA-seq agreed better without single-read clonotypes.

This CDR3 has 12 residues. This chain joins TRBV12-3 or TRBV12-4 and TRBJ1-1; 9 bases line up with TRBD1. Sequencing was performed on a population of CD138-negative cells sorted from bone marrow. The clonotype originates from a donor aged 40 or older with multiple myeloma. The CDR3 sequence: CASSRRQGEAVF. CDR3 in DNA: TGTGCCAGTAGTCGTCGACAGGGGGAAGCTGTCTTT.